This passage covers 5 T cell receptor beta chains from one sample sequenced in a study of OX40 agonist ivuxolimab in advanced cancers. The table came from immunoSEQ multiplex PCR; TCRdb's copy has only in-frame clones and leaves some out. The sample includes roughly 56,000 clones, around 79% of them seen just once. The specimen was CD4+ or CD8+ T cells sorted from blood, collected in a trial of the OX40 agonist ivuxolimab. The receptors come from an adult with an advanced solid tumor such as melanoma, head and neck, liver or kidney cancer.

The chain is built from TRBV19 and TRBJ1-5; D is undetermined. Per germline, CDR1 LNHDA and CDR2 SQIVND (reference sequence). The CDR3 spans 17 residues. The V end lost 1 base, the J end lost 3 bases, and 16 bases lay between the germline ends. CDR3 residues: CASSIGSRDVDNQPQHF. In nucleotides, the CDR3 is TGTGCCAGTAGTATAGGATCAAGGGATGTCGACAATCAGCCCCAGCATTTT.

The chain carries TRBV5-1 and TRBJ2-3, with D perhaps being TRBD1 or TRBD2 (6 bases each). Germline V gives CDR1 SGHRS, CDR2 YFSETQ. V lost 4 bases and J lost 2, with 17 bases in between. The CDR3 covers 16 residues. CDR3 bases: TGCGCCAGCAGCAGCCTACAGGGAGGCCCCACAGATACGCAGTATTTT. Protein product: CASSSLQGGPTDTQYF. The full variable domain, in which reference TRBV5-1 and TRBJ2-3 provide the parts outside the CDR3, is KAGVTQTPRYLIKTRGQQVTLSCSPISGHRSVSWYQQTPGQGLQFLFEYFSETQRNKGNFPGRFSGRQFSNSRSEMNVSTLELGDSALYLCASSSLQGGPTDTQYFGPGTRLTVL.

The chain has TRBV6-6 and TRBJ2-7; D gene unclear. V was trimmed by 4 bases and J by 2 bases, leaving 9 bases between them. The CDR3 spans 13 residues. Germline V lookup: CDR1 MNHNY, CDR2 SVGAGI (reference sequence). The CDR3 DNA follows: TGTGCCAGCAGTTTAGTCGCAGCCTACGAGCAGTACTTC. It is translated as CASSLVAAYEQYF.

The chain employs TRBV29-1 and TRBJ2-3; maybe TRBD2 (6 bases). Trimming removed 6 bases at V and 0 bases at J, with 13 bases between. The CDR3 totals 14 residues. Germline V gene data show CDR1 as SQVTM and CDR2 as ANQGSEA. Here the CDR3 DNA reads TGCAGCGTCTACGTCCGGGGGAGCACAGATACGCAGTATTTT. Its translation is CSVYVRGSTDTQYF.

The rearrangement links TRBV2 to TRBJ2-2; no firm D call. V lost 4 bases and J lost 3, with 6 bases in between. Germline V gives CDR1 SNHLY, CDR2 FYNNEI. CDR3 length: 13 amino acids. This CDR3 is CASSGMDTGELFF. For the CDR3, the DNA is TGTGCCAGCAGTGGGATGGACACCGGGGAGCTGTTTTTT.